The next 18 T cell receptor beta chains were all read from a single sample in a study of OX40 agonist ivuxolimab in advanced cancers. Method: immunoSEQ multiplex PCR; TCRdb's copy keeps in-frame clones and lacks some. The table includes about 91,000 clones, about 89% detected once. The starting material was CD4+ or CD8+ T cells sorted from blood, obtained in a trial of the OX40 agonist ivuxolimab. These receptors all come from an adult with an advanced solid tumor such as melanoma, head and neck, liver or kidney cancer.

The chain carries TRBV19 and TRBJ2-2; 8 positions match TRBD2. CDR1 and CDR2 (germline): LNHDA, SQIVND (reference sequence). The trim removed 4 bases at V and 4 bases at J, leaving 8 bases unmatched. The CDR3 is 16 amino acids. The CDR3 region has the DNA TGTGCCAGTAGTAAATCGCCGCGGGAGGCCACCGGGGAGCTGTTTTTT. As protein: CASSKSPREATGELFF. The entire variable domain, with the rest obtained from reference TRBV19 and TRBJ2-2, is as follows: DGGITQSPKYLFRKEGQNVTLSCEQNLNHDAMYWYRQDPGQGLRLIYYSQIVNDFQKGDIAEGYSVSREKKESFPLTVTSAQKNPTAFYLCASSKSPREATGELFFGEGSRLTVL.

CDR3 DNA sequence: TGTGCCAGCACCCCTGGACAGGGAGGACAGCCCCAGCATTTT. Translating gives CASTPGQGGQPQHF. This chain joins TRBV2 and TRBJ1-5, with 8 bases matching TRBD1. V lost 7 bases and J lost 7; bases outside the gene matches: 9. This CDR3 comprises 14 residues. Germline V lookup: CDR1 SNHLY, CDR2 FYNNEI.

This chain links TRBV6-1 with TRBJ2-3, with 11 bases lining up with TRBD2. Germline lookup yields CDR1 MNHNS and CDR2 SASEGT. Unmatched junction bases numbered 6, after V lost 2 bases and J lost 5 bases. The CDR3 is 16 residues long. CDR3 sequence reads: CASSETSGGGGDTQYF. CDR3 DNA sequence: TGTGCCAGCAGTGAAACTAGCGGGGGAGGTGGAGATACGCAGTATTTT.

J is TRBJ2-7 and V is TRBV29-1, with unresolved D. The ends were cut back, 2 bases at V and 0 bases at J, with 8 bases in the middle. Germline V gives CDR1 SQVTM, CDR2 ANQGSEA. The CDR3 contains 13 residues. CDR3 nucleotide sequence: TGCAGCGTTGAACCCCCAGGCTCCTACGAGCAGTACTTC. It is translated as CSVEPPGSYEQYF.

The CDR3 here is CASSEHLGGLGVNTEAFF. CDR3 bases: TGCGCCAGCAGTGAGCATTTGGGCGGGCTGGGGGTGAACACTGAAGCTTTCTTT. The chain employs TRBV10-2 and TRBJ1-1; D may be TRBD1 (5 bases). The CDR3 runs 18 residues. Trimming left V 2 bases short and J 0 bases short, with 19 bases between. CDR1 and CDR2 from the germline V gene are WSHSY and SAAADI.

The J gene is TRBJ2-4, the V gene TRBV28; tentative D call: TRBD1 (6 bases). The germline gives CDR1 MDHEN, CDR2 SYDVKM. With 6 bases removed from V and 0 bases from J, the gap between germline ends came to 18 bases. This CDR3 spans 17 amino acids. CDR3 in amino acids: CASRAPGHHLAKNIQYF. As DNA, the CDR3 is TGTGCCAGCAGGGCCCCGGGACACCATCTAGCCAAAAACATTCAGTACTTC.

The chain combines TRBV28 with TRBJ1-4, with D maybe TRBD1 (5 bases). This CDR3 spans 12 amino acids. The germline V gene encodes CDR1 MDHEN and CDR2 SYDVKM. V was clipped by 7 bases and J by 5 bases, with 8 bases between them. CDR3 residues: CASTAGNEKLFF. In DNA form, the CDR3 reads TGTGCCAGCACCGCAGGGAATGAAAAACTGTTTTTT.

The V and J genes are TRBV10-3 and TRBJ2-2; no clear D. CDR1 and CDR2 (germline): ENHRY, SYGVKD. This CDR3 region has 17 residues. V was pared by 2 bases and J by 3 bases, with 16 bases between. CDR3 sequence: CAISEASTRPDTGELFF. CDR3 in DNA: TGTGCCATCAGTGAGGCTTCGACTCGCCCCGACACCGGGGAGCTGTTTTTT.

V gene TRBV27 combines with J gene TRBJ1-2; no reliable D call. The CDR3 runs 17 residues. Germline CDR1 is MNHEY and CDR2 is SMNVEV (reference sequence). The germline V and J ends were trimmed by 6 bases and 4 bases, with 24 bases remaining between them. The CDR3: CASSPEDGEWGSYGYTF. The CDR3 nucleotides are TGTGCCAGCAGCCCTGAGGACGGGGAATGGGGTTCCTATGGCTACACCTTC.

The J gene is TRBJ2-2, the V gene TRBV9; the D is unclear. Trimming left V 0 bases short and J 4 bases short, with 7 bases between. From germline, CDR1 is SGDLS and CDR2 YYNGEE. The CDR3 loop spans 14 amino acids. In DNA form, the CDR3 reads TGTGCCAGCAGCGTAGATGGCCGCACCGGGGAGCTGTTTTTT. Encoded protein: CASSVDGRTGELFF.

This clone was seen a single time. The CDR3 DNA reads TGTGCCAGTATTAGGGCTGGGGGCTCCTACAATGAGCAGTTCTTC. Translated, it gives CASIRAGGSYNEQFF. The V gene is TRBV19, the J gene TRBJ2-1; perhaps D is TRBD1 or TRBD2 (5 bases each). CDR3 length equals 15 residues. The V and J ends lost 7 bases and 0 bases respectively, with 13 bases between them. The germline V gene encodes CDR1 LNHDA and CDR2 SQIVND (reference sequence). Filled out from reference TRBV19 and TRBJ2-1, the complete variable domain reads DGGITQSPKYLFRKEGQNVTLSCEQNLNHDAMYWYRQDPGQGLRLIYYSQIVNDFQKGDIAEGYSVSREKKESFPLTVTSAQKNPTAFYLCASIRAGGSYNEQFFGPGTRLTVL.

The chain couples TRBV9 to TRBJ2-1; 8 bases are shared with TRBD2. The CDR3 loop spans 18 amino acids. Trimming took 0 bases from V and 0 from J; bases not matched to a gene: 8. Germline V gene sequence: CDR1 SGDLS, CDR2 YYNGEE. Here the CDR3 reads CASSVEGLAGLSYNEQFF. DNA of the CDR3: TGTGCCAGCAGCGTAGAGGGGCTAGCGGGCCTCTCCTACAATGAGCAGTTCTTC.

CDR3 loop: CASNPSQGLGYGYTF. The CDR3 bases are TGTGCCAGCAACCCTTCACAGGGCCTCGGCTATGGCTACACCTTC. This sequence joins TRBV5-4 and TRBJ1-2, with D perhaps matching TRBD1 (6 bases). The CDR3 spans 15 residues. Germline V gene lookup returns CDR1 SGHNT and CDR2 YYREEE (reference sequence). V was shortened by 6 bases and J by 4 bases, with 19 bases between the two germline ends.

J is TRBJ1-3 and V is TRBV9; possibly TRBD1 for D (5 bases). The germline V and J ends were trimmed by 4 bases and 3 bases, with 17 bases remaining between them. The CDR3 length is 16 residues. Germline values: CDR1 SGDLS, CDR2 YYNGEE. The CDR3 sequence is CASSPTGGGDGNTIYF. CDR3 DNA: TGTGCCAGCAGCCCGACCGGGGGGGGAGATGGAAACACCATATATTTT.

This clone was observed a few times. The CDR3 reads CASSPTRDREAFF. CDR3 in DNA: TGTGCCAGCAGTCCGACGAGGGACAGGGAAGCTTTCTTT. This chain connects TRBV2 to TRBJ1-1, with 8 bases matching TRBD1. V lost 5 bases to trimming and J lost 8 bases; unmatched junction nucleotides: 7. The CDR3 sequence is 13 residues long. The germline gives CDR1 SNHLY, CDR2 FYNNEI.

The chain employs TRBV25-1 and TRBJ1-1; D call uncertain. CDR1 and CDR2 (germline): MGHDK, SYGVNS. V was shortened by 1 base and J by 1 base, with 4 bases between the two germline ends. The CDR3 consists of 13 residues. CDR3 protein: CASSELRNTEAFF. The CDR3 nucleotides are TGTGCCAGCAGTGAATTGAGGAACACTGAAGCTTTCTTT. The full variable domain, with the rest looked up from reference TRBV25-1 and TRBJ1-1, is EADIYQTPRYLVIGTGKKITLECSQTMGHDKMYWYQQDPGMELHLIHYSYGVNSTEKGDLSSESTVSRIRTEHFPLTLESARPSHTSQYLCASSELRNTEAFFGQGTRLTVV.

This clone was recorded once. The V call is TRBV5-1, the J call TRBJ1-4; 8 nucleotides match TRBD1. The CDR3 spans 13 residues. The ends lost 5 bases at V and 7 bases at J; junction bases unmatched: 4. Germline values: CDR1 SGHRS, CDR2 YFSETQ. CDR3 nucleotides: TGCGCCAGCAGAACAGGGGGACGTGAAAAACTGTTTTTT. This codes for CASRTGGREKLFF.

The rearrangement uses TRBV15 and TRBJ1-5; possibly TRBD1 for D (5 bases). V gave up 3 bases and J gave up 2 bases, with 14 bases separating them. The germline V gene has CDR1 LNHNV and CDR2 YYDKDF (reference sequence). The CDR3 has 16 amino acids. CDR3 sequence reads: CATSRPQGLRNQPQHF. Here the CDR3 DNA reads TGTGCCACCAGCAGGCCCCAGGGTCTGCGCAATCAGCCCCAGCATTTT.